This TCR beta chain came from a study of regulatory T cells in long-lasting Graves disease. General observations from the study: Patients with persistent Graves' had lower TCR diversity than newly diagnosed patients. Persistent patients shared more public clonotypes (2,741) than newly diagnosed patients (around 1,000).

This CDR3 contains 16 residues. V was pared by 2 bases and J by 1 base, with 7 bases of the junction left unmatched. Germline V gene data show CDR1 as SGHAT and CDR2 as FQDESV (reference sequence). Time point specified: newly diagnosed GD, antithyroid drugs for less than 3 months. PBMCs were the source of the RNA used for TCR sequencing. Many counts were recorded for this clonotype. Its antigen is as yet unknown. Arm-PCR of CDR3 regions and iRepertoire HTBI primers were used to build TCR beta libraries. TCRdb reanalysed the multiplex PCR reads using MiXCR and keeps one entry per CDR3 protein. The repertoire has some 240,000 distinct CDR3 sequences, around a fifth of them found once; the top ten carry roughly 12%. In addition, the sample was reused for a study of T cells in Graves' hyperthyroidism and ophthalmopathy. Turning to that study: A set of HTBI primers served as the primers for a first-round RT-PCR of the TCR CDR3.

The sample in question was peripheral blood mononuclear cells (PBMCs), obtained at new diagnosis, from a patient treated with antithyroid drugs. The receptor's source is a woman aged 25-40 years with Graves disease. The rearrangement uses TRBV11-1 and TRBJ1-1; 7 bases agree with TRBD1. The CDR3 region has the DNA TGTGCCAGCAGCTTACGGGGACAGCAAAAGAACACTGAAGCTTTCTTT. Translation gives CASSLRGQQKNTEAFF.